A selection of T cell receptor beta chains follows, all from one sample in a study of T-cell reconstitution after alpha-beta-depleted transplantation in children. MiXCR was run by TCRdb on the PCR reads, yielding one entry per CDR3 protein. The sample lists over 120,000 distinct CDR3 sequences, 8% to 10% occurring once. This specimen was PBMCs, mostly from graft donor cells, taken 180 days after TCRalphabeta/CD19-depleted stem cell transplant. Receptors originate from a female patient younger than 10 who had a stem cell transplant for congenital amegakaryocytic thrombocytopenia, so the T cells may come from the graft donor. The CDR3 runs from the conserved cysteine through the conserved F or W. The D gene is left open where the match is weak. Clone sizes are given selectively: once, few, many, or a class where the clone is expanded.

CASSSLGGGPQHF	TGCGCCAGCAGCTCCTTGGGGGGGGGGCCCCAGCATTTT	few	-	TRBV5-1	TRBJ1-5
CASSLGRVSYEQYF	TGCGCCAGCAGCTTGGGCAGGGTCTCCTACGAGCAGTACTTC	many	-	TRBV5-1	TRBJ2-7
CSASGTNSYEQYF	TGCAGTGCATCCGGGACAAACTCCTACGAGCAGTACTTC	many	-	TRBV20-1	TRBJ2-7
CASSRWALAPRNEQFF	TGTGCCAGCAGCCGCTGGGCCCTGGCCCCTCGAAATGAGCAGTTCTTC	few	-	TRBV14	TRBJ2-1
CSARDLTSGNTGELFF	TGCAGTGCTAGAGATTTGACTAGCGGGAACACCGGGGAGCTGTTTTTT	-	TRBD2	TRBV20-1	TRBJ2-2
CSAREAQGNTEAFF	TGCAGTGCTAGAGAGGCGCAGGGGAACACTGAAGCTTTCTTT	many	-	TRBV20-1	TRBJ1-1
CSAQGPNLADTQYF	TGCAGTGCTCAGGGCCCAAATCTTGCAGATACGCAGTATTTT	-	-	TRBV20-1	TRBJ2-3
CSARARRVANTDTQYF	TGCAGTGCTAGAGCCCGGAGGGTAGCCAACACAGATACGCAGTATTTT	-	-	TRBV20-1	TRBJ2-3
CASRRTGTEETQYF	TGTGCCAGCAGACGGACAGGGACGGAAGAGACCCAGTACTTC	-	TRBD1	TRBV6-1	TRBJ2-5
CASSTGQVHYNEQFF	TGTGCCAGTAGTACGGGACAGGTCCACTACAATGAGCAGTTCTTC	many	TRBD1	TRBV19	TRBJ2-1
CSASPTSANAELFF	TGCAGTGCTAGTCCCACTAGCGCCAACGCGGAGCTGTTTTTT	-	TRBD2	TRBV20-1	TRBJ2-2
CASSGEVPEAFF	TGTGCCAGCTCAGGGGAGGTGCCTGAAGCTTTCTTT	many	-	TRBV18	TRBJ1-1
CASSPGTGKDGYTF	TGTGCCAGCAGCCCCGGGACAGGGAAGGATGGCTACACCTTC	-	TRBD1	TRBV7-9	TRBJ1-2
CSASASGGAHNEQFF	TGCAGTGCTAGCGCTAGCGGGGGGGCCCACAATGAGCAGTTCTTC	few	TRBD2	TRBV20-1	TRBJ2-1
CSVHKARRKETQYF	TGCAGCGTTCATAAGGCCAGAAGAAAAGAGACCCAGTACTTC	many	-	TRBV29-1	TRBJ2-5
CASSWGQGGGHEQYF	TGTGCCAGCAGCTGGGGACAGGGGGGAGGCCACGAGCAGTACTTC	once	TRBD1	TRBV12-3/TRBV12-4	TRBJ2-7
CASSLEGFQETQYF	TGTGCCAGCAGCTTAGAGGGCTTCCAAGAGACCCAGTACTTC	many	-	TRBV7-2	TRBJ2-5
CSARSGANTEAFF	TGCAGTGCTAGGTCAGGGGCGAACACTGAAGCTTTCTTT	few	-	TRBV20-1	TRBJ1-1
CSASAPGYQETQYF	TGCAGTGCTAGCGCCCCAGGTTACCAAGAGACCCAGTACTTC	many	-	TRBV20-1	TRBJ2-5
CASSLGTTYNEQFF	TGCGCCAGCAGCTTGGGGACTACATACAATGAGCAGTTCTTC	many	-	TRBV5-1	TRBJ2-1
CSARRTNRGAGELFF	TGCAGTGCTAGAAGAACGAACAGGGGCGCCGGGGAGCTGTTTTTT	-	TRBD1	TRBV20-1	TRBJ2-2
CASSLGAGAVNEQFF	TGCGCCAGCAGCTTGGGGGCAGGGGCGGTCAATGAGCAGTTCTTC	many	-	TRBV5-1	TRBJ2-1
CSAEGRGGGSYNEQFF	TGCAGTGCTGAGGGGCGTGGGGGGGGCTCCTACAATGAGCAGTTCTTC	few	TRBD2	TRBV20-1	TRBJ2-1
CASSLDGAQDGTEAFF	TGCGCCAGCAGCTTGGATGGAGCCCAGGACGGCACTGAAGCTTTCTTT	-	-	TRBV5-1	TRBJ1-1
CASSLGARFGQYF	TGTGCCAGCAGCTTGGGGGCACGGTTCGGGCAGTACTTC	few	-	TRBV5-6	TRBJ2-7
CASSQPYSGRGQETQYF	TGTGCCAGCAGCCAACCCTATAGCGGGAGGGGTCAAGAGACCCAGTACTTC	-	TRBD2	TRBV3-1	TRBJ2-5
CSARASGYQETQYF	TGCAGTGCTAGAGCTAGCGGGTACCAAGAGACCCAGTACTTC	many	TRBD2	TRBV20-1	TRBJ2-5
CASTLGGKYYTYEQYF	TGTGCCAGCACCCTGGGAGGAAAGTACTACACGTACGAGCAGTACTTC	many	-	TRBV28	TRBJ2-7
CASSFDGANTEAFF	TGTGCCAGCAGTTTCGACGGAGCGAACACTGAAGCTTTCTTT	-	-	TRBV28	TRBJ1-1